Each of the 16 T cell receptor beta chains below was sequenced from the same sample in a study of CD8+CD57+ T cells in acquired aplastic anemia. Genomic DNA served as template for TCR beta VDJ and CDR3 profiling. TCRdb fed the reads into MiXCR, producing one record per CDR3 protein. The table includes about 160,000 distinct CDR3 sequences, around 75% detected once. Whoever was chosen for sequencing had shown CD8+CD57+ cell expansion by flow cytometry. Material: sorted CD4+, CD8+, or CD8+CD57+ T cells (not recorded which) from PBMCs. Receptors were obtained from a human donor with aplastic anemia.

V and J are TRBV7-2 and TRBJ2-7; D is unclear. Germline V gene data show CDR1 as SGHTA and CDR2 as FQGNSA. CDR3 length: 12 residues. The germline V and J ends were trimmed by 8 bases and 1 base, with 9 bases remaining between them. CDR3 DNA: TGTGCCAGCTCGACGCCATCCTACGAGCAGTACTTC. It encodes CASSTPSYEQYF.

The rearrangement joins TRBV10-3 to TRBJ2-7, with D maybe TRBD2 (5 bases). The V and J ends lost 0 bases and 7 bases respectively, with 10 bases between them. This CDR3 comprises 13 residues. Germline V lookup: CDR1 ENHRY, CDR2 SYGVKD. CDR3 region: CAISESPSGEQYF. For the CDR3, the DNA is TGTGCCATCAGTGAGTCGCCTTCGGGAGAGCAGTACTTC.

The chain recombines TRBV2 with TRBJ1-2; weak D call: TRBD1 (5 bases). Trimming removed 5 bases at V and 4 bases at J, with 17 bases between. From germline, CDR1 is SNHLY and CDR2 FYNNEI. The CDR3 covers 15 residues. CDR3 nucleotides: TGTGCCAGCAGTTTCCCCTTAGGGGCAGGCTATGGCTACACCTTC. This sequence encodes CASSFPLGAGYGYTF.

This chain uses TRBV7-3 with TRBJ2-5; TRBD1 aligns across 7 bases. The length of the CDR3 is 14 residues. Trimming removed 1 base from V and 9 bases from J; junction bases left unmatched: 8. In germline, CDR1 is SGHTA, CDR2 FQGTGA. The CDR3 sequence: CASSLILRGPPQYF. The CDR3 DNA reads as TGTGCCAGCAGCTTAATTCTGAGGGGGCCCCCCCAGTACTTC.

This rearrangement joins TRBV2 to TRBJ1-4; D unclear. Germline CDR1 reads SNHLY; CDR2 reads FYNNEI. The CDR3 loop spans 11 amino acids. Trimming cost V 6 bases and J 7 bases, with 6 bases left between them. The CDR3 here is CASRITEKLFF. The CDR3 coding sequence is TGTGCCAGCAGGATTACTGAAAAACTGTTTTTT.

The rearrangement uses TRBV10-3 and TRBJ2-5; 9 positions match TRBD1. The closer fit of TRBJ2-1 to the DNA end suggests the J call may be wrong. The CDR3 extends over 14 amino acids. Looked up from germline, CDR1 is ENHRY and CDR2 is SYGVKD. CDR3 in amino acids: CAIGQTGGDGEQFF. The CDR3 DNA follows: TGTGCCATAGGGCAGACAGGGGGGGACGGTGAGCAGTTCTTC.

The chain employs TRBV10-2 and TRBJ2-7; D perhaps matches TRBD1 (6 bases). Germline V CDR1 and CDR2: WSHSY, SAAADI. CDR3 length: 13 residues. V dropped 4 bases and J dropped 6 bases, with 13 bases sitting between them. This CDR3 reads CASSVFGGGEQYF. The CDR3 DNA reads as TGCGCCAGCAGTGTTTTTGGGGGCGGCGAGCAGTACTTC.

Here the CDR3 DNA reads TGCGCCAGCAGCTCTGGCGACTTCAATGAGCAGTTCTTC. Its protein product is CASSSGDFNEQFF. The chain carries TRBV5-1 and TRBJ2-1; D call uncertain. This CDR3 is 13 amino acids long. The V and J ends lost 3 bases and 6 bases respectively, with 10 bases between them. Germline values: CDR1 SGHRS, CDR2 YFSETQ.

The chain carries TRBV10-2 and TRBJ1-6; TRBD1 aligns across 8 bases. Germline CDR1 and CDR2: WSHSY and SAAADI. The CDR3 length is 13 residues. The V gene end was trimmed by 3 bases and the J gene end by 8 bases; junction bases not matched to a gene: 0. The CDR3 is CASSEQGDSPLHF. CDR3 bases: TGCGCCAGCAGTGAACAGGGGGATTCACCCCTCCACTTT.

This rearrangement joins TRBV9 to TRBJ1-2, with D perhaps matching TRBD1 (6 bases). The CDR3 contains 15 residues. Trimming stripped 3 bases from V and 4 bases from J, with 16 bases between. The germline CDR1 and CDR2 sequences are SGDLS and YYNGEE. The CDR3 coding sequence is TGTGCCAGCAGCGCCCGACAGGAGACCTCCTATGGCTACACCTTC. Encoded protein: CASSARQETSYGYTF.

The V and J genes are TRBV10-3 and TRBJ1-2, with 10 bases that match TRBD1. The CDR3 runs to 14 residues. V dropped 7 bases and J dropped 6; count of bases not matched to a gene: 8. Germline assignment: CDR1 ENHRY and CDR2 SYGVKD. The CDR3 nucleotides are TGTGCCATCACCGGGGACAGGGGCTTTAATGGCTACACCTTC. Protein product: CAITGDRGFNGYTF.

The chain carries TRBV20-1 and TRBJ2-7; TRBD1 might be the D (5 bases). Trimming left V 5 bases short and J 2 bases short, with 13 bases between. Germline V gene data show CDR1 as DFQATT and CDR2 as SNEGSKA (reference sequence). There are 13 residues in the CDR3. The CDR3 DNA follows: TGCAGTGCTTACGACAGATCAGCCTACGAGCAGTACTTC. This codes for CSAYDRSAYEQYF.

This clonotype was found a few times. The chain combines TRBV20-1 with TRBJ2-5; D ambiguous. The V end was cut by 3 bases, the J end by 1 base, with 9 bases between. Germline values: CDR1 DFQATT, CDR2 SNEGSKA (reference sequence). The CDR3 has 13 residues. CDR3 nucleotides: TGCAGTGCTAGCACCACTGGCCAAGAGACCCAGTACTTC. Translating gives CSASTTGQETQYF.

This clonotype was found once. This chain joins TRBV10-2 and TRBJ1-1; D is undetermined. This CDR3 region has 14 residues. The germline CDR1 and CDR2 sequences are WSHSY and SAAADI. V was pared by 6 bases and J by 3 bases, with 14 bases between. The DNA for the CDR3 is TGCGCCAGCAGAAGCCTGAGTGGGGACACTGAAGCTTTCTTT. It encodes CASRSLSGDTEAFF.

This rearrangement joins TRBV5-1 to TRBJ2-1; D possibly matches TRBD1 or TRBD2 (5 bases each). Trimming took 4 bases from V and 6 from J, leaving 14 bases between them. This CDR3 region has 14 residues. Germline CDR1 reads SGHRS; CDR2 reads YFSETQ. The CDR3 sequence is CASSRDAVGNEQFF. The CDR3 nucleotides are TGCGCCAGCAGCCGGGACGCGGTTGGCAATGAGCAGTTCTTC. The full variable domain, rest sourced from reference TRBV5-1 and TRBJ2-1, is KAGVTQTPRYLIKTRGQQVTLSCSPISGHRSVSWYQQTPGQGLQFLFEYFSETQRNKGNFPGRFSGRQFSNSRSEMNVSTLELGDSALYLCASSRDAVGNEQFFGPGTRLTVL.

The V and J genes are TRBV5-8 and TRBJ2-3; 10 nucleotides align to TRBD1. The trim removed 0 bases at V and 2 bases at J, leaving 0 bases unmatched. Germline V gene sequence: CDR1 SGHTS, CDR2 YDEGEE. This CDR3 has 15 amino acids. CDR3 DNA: TGTGCCAGCAGCTTGGGACAGGGGGCCACAGATACGCAGTATTTT. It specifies CASSLGQGATDTQYF.